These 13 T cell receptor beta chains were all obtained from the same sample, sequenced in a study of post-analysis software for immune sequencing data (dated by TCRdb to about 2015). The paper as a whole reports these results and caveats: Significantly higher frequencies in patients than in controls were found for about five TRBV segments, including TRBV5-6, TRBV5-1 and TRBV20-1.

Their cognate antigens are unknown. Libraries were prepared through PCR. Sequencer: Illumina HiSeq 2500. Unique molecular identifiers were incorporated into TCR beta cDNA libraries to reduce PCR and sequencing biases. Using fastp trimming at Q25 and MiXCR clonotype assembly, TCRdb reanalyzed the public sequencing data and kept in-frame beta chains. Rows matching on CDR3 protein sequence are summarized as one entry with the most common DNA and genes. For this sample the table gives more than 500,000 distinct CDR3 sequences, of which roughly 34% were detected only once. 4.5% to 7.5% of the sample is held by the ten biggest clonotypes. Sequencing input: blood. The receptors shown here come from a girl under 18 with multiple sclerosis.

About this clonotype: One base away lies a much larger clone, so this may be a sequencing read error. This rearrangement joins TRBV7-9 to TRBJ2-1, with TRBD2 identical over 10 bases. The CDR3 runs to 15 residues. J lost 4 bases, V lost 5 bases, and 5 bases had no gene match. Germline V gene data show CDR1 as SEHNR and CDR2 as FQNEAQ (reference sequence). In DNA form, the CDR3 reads TGTGCCAGCAGCCCTTGGACTAGCGGTTACAATGAGCAGTTCTTC. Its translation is CASSPWTSGYNEQFF.

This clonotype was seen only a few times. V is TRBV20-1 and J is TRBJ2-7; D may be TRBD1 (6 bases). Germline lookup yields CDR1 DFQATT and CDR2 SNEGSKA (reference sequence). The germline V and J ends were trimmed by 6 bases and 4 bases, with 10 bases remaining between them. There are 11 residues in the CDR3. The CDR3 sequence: CSANREYEQYF. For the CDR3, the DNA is TGCAGTGCCAACAGGGAATACGAGCAGTACTTC.

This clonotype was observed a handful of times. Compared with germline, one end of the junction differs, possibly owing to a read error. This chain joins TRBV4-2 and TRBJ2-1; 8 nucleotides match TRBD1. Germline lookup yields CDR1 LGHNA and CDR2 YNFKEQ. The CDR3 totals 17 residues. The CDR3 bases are TGTGCCAGTAGCCAAGCGGGTAGGCAGGGGGCCGACAATAAGCAGTTCTTC. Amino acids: CASSQAGRQGADNKQFF.

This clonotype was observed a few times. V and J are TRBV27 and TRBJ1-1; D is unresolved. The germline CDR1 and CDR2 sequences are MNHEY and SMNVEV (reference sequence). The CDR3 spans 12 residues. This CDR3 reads CAVKSWGTEAFF. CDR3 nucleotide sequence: TGTGCTGTGAAATCGTGGGGCACTGAAGCTTTCTTT.

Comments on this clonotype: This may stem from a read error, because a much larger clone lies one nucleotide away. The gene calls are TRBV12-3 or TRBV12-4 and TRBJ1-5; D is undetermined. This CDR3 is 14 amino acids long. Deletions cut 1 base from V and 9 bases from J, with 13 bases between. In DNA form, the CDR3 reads TGTGCCAGCAGTTTAGAGACCCAATGGGCGCCCCAGCATTTT. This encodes CASSLETQWAPQHF.

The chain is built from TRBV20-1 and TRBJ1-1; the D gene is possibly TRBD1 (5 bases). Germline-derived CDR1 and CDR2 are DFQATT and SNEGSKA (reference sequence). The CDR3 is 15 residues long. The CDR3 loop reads CSSDLRGGKNTEAFF. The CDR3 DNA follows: TGCAGCTCGGACCTGCGGGGGGGTAAGAACACTGAAGCTTTCTTT.

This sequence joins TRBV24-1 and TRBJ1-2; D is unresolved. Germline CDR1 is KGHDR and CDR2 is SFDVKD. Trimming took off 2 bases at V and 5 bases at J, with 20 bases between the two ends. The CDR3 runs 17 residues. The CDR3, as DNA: TGTGCCACCAGTGATTCCTCCTCAGGAACCGCTATTTATGGCTACACCTTC. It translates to CATSDSSSGTAIYGYTF.

The CDR3: CSGGSGGGYTF. CDR3 nucleotide sequence: TGCAGTGGTGGGTCAGGGGGTGGCTACACCTTC. The V gene is TRBV20-1, the J gene TRBJ1-2; 7 bases line up with TRBD1. The J segment lost 7 bases and the V segment lost 7 bases, leaving 6 bases of the junction unmatched. The CDR3 extends over 11 amino acids. CDR1 DFQATT and CDR2 SNEGSKA come from the germline V gene (reference sequence).

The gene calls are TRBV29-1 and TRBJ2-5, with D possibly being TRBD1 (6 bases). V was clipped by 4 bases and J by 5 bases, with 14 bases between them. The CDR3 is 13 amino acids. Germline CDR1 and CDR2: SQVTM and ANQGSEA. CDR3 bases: TGCAGCGTTGCGGCTCTCCAGGGGGAGACCCAGTACTTC. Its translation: CSVAALQGETQYF.

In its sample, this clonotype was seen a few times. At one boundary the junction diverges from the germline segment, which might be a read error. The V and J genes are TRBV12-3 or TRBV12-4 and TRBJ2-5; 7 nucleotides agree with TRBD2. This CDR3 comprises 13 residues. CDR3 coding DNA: TGTGCCAGCAAAGCGGGAACCCAACAGACCCAGTACTTC. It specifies CASKAGTQQTQYF.

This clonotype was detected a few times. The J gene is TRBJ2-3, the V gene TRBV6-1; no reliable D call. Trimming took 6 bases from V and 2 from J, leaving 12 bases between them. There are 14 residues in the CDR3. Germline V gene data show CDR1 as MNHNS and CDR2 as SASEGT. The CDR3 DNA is TGTGCCAGCAGGTACAGCCTCTCCACAGATACGCAGTATTTT. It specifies CASRYSLSTDTQYF.

Here the CDR3 reads CASRRDRAIGELFF. In nucleotides, the CDR3 is TGTGCCAGCAGGCGGGACAGGGCGATCGGGGAGCTGTTTTTT. The chain recombines TRBV6-2 or TRBV6-3 with TRBJ2-2; 9 bases map to TRBD1. J gave up 7 bases and V 6 bases, and 6 bases lay outside the gene matches. This CDR3 spans 14 amino acids. CDR1 and CDR2 from the germline V gene are MNHEY and SVGEGT.

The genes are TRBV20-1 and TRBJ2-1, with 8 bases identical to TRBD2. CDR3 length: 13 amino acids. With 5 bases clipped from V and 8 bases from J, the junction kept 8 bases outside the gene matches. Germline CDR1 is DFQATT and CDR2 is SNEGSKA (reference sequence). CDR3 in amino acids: CSALRTSPDEQFF. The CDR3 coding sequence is TGCAGTGCTCTCCGGACTAGCCCGGATGAGCAGTTCTTC.